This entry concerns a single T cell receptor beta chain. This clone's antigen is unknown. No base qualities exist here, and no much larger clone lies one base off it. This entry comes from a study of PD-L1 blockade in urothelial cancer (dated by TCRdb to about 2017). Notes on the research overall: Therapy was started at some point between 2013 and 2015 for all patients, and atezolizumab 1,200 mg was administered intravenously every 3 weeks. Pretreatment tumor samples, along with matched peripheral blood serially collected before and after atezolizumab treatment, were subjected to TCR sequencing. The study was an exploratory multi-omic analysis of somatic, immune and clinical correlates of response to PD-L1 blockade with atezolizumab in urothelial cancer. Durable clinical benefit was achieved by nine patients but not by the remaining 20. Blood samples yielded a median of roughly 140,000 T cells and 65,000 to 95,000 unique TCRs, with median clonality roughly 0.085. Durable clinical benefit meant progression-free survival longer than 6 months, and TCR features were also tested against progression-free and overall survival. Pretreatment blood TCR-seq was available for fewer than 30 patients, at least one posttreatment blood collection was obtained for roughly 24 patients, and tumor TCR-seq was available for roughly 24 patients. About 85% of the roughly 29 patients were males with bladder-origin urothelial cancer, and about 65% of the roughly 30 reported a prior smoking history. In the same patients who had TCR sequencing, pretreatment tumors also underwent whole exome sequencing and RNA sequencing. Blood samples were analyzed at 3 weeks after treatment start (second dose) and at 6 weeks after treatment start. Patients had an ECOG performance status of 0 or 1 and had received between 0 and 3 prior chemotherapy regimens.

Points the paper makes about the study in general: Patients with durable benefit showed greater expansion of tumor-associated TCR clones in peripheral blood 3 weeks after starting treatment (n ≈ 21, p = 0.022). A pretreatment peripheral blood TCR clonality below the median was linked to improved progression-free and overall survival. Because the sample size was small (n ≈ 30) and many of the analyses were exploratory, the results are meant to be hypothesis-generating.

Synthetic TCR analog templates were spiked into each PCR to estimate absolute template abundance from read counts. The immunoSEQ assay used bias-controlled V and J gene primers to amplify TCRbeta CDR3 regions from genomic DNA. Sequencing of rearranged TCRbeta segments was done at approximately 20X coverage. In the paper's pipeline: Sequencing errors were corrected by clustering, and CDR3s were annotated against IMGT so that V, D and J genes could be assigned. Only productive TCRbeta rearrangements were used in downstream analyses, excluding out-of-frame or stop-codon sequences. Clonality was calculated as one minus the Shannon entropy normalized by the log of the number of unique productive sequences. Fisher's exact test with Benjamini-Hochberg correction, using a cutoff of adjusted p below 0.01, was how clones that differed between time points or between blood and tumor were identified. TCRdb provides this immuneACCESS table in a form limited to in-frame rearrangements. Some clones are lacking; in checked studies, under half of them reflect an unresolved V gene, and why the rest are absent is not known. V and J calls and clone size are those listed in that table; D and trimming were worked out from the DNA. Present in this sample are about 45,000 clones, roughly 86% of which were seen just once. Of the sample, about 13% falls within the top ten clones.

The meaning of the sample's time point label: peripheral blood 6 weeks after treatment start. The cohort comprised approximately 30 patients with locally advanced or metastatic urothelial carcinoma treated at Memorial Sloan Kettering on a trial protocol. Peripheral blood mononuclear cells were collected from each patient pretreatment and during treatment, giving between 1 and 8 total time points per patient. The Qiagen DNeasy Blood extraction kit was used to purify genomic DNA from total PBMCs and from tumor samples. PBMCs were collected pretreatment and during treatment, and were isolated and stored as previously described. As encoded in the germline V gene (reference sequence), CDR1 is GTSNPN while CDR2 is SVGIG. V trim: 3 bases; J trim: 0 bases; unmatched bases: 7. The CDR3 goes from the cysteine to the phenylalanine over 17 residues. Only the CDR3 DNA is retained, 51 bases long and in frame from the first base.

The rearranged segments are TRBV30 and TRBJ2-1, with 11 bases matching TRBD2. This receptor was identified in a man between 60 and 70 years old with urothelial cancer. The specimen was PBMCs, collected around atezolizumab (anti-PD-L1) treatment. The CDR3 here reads CAWRGLAGMSSYNEQFF. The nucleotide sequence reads TGTGCCTGGAGAGGACTAGCGGGTATGAGCTCCTACAATGAGCAGTTCTTC.